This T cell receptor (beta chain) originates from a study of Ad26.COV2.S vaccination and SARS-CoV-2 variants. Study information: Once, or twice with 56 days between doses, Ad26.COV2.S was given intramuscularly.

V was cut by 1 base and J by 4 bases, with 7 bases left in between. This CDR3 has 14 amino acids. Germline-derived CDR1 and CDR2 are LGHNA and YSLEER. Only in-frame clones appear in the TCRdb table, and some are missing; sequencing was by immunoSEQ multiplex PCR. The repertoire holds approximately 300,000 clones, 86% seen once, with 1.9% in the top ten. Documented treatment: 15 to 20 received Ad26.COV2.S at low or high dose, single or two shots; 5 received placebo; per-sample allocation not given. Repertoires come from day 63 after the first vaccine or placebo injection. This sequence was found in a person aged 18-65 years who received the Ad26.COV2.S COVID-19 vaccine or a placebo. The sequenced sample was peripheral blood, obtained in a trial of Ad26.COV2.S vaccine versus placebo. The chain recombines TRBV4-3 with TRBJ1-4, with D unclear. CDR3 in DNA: TGCGCCAGCAGCCAAGGGCCGAGTAATGAAAAACTGTTTTTT. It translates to CASSQGPSNEKLFF.